The 26 T cell receptor beta chains presented below share a single source sample, sequenced in a study of Tregs in tolerant kidney transplant recipients (dated by TCRdb to between 2019 and 2020). Transplants used related donors with nonmyeloablative bone marrow transplantation; mixed chimerism was transient in the human trials. Library creation used the immunoSEQ multiplex PCR assay. This is the immuneACCESS table as TCRdb keeps it, with only in-frame sequences that have V and J called. A part of the clones is gone; compared with another copy, unresolved V genes explain less than half, and the rest is unexplained. The sample records 65,000 to 85,000 clones, over 75% of which are singletons. The top ten hold roughly 1.6% of the sample. This sample comprised CD4+ T cells from blood (PBMCs), obtained 24 months after the transplant. Receptors originate from a human patient who received a combined kidney and bone marrow transplant. After a transplant, certain T cells may trace back to the graft donor.

The chain couples TRBV28 to TRBJ2-1, with 13 bases identical to TRBD2. The CDR3 is made up of 17 amino acids. CDR1 and CDR2 (germline): MDHEN, SYDVKM. The J segment lost 7 bases and the V segment lost 6 bases, leaving 12 bases of the junction unmatched. As DNA, the CDR3 is TGTGCCAGCAGACCAATGGGGGGACTAGCGGGGTCAAATGAGCAGTTCTTC. This encodes CASRPMGGLAGSNEQFF.

V is TRBV29-1 and J is TRBJ2-3, with TRBD2 matching 13 bases. With 1 base clipped from V and 6 bases from J, the junction kept 7 bases outside the gene matches. Germline values: CDR1 SQVTM, CDR2 ANQGSEA. The CDR3 length is 16 residues. CDR3 bases: TGCAGCGTTGAAGTCGGACTAGCGGGAGACTGGGATACGCAGTATTTT. Its protein is CSVEVGLAGDWDTQYF.

Regarding this clone: The same CDR3 arises from other DNA sequences in this sample as well. This sequence joins TRBV5-1 and TRBJ2-7; 9 bases fit TRBD2. Trimming took 3 bases from V and 3 from J; bases not matched to a gene: 4. This CDR3 comprises 14 residues. CDR1 and CDR2 (germline): SGHRS, YFSETQ. DNA of the CDR3: TGCGCCAGCAGCTCGGGACTAGCAAGCTACGAGCAGTACTTC. Its translation is CASSSGLASYEQYF.

In its sample, this clone was seen a few times. The chain is built from TRBV6-6 and TRBJ2-3; 9 positions agree with TRBD2. The J segment lost 0 bases and the V segment lost 7 bases, leaving 8 bases of the junction unmatched. The germline V gene encodes CDR1 MNHNY and CDR2 SVGAGI (reference sequence). The CDR3 length is 16 residues. The CDR3 DNA follows: TGTGCCAGCAACTCAGGACTAGCGAGAAGCACAGATACGCAGTATTTT. Its protein product is CASNSGLARSTDTQYF.

V gene TRBV5-4 combines with J gene TRBJ2-5; D remains ambiguous. The V and J ends lost 4 bases and 5 bases respectively, with 18 bases between them. This CDR3 is built from 15 residues. Germline V gives CDR1 SGHNT, CDR2 YYREEE (reference sequence). The CDR3 sequence: CASSLKRSNDETQYF. For the CDR3, the DNA is TGTGCCAGCAGCCTAAAAAGGAGTAATGACGAGACCCAGTACTTC.

In the case of this clone: The junction differs from germline at one of its ends, possibly a read error. Other DNA sequences in this sample translate to the same CDR3. The chain has TRBV7-9 and TRBJ1-6; D unclear. This CDR3 region has 12 residues. CDR1 SEHNR and CDR2 FQNEAQ come from the germline V gene (reference sequence). CDR3: CASTRLNSPLHF. The CDR3 DNA sequence: TGTGCCAGCACCCGACTTAATTCCCCCCTCCACTTT.

The chain couples TRBV19 to TRBJ2-7; a weak D match, TRBD2 (6 bases). V gave up 4 bases and J gave up 4 bases, with 11 bases separating them. The V gene's germline CDR1 is LNHDA and CDR2 SQIVND (reference sequence). The CDR3 has 13 amino acids. The CDR3 DNA is TGTGCCAGTAGTAGTTCGGGAGCATACGAGCAGTACTTC. This sequence encodes CASSSSGAYEQYF.

The chain has TRBV29-1 and TRBJ2-5; 9 bases are shared with TRBD1. Germline V gene data show CDR1 as SQVTM and CDR2 as ANQGSEA. The CDR3 has 15 residues. V was clipped by 4 bases and J by 3 bases; unmatched bases: 9. DNA for the CDR3: TGCAGCGTTGTAGCAATTGGGACAGGGAAAGAGACCCAGTACTTC. It encodes CSVVAIGTGKETQYF.

This clone was counted a few times. This chain uses TRBV2 with TRBJ2-7, with TRBD1 matching over 8 bases. The V segment lost 7 bases and the J segment 4 bases; nucleotides outside the gene matches: 9. The CDR3 contains 14 residues. The germline V gene has CDR1 SNHLY and CDR2 FYNNEI. The DNA for the CDR3 is TGTGCCAGCACTGTGGACAGGGCTCTATACGAGCAGTACTTC. Its protein is CASTVDRALYEQYF. The complete variable domain, with remaining parts taken from reference TRBV2 and TRBJ2-7, reads EPEVTQTPSHQVTQMGQEVILRCVPISNHLYFYWYRQILGQKVEFLVSFYNNEISEKSEIFDDQFSVERPDGSNFTLKIRSTKLEDSAMYFCASTVDRALYEQYFGPGTRLTVT.

This chain uses TRBV5-4 with TRBJ2-7, with 9 nucleotides matching TRBD1. The CDR3 has 18 residues. The germline V gene has CDR1 SGHNT and CDR2 YYREEE (reference sequence). The junction had 19 bases not matched to a gene; V was cut back by 4 bases and J by 5 bases. The CDR3 DNA reads TGTGCCAGCAGCCAAGAAGGCCCCGGGACAGGGTTTGCTCACGAGCAGTACTTC. This sequence encodes CASSQEGPGTGFAHEQYF. Filled out from reference TRBV5-4 and TRBJ2-7, the complete variable domain reads ETGVTQSPTHLIKTRGQQVTLRCSSQSGHNTVSWYQQALGQGPQFIFQYYREEENGRGNFPPRFSGLQFPNYSSELNVNALELDDSALYLCASSQEGPGTGFAHEQYFGPGTRLTVT.

The chain combines TRBV18 with TRBJ2-2; 7 bases agree with TRBD2. This CDR3 has 15 residues. Per the germline V gene, CDR1 is KGHSH and CDR2 is LQKENI. V lost 6 bases and J lost 6; bases outside the gene matches: 10. The DNA for the CDR3 is TGTGCCAGCTCCCAGCGGGGAGTTGACCCCGGGGAGCTGTTTTTT. Translating it yields CASSQRGVDPGELFF.

The chain employs TRBV7-3 and TRBJ2-1; 7 bases agree with TRBD1. Losses at the gene ends were 2 bases for V and 0 bases for J; bases not matched to a gene: 4. This CDR3 contains 16 residues. The germline V gene encodes CDR1 SGHTA and CDR2 FQGTGA. In nucleotides, the CDR3 is TGTGCCAGCAGCTTAGTGTGGGACAGCTCCTACAATGAGCAGTTCTTC. Amino acids: CASSLVWDSSYNEQFF.

The V and J genes are TRBV4-2 and TRBJ1-1; D uncertain. V was pared by 4 bases and J by 0 bases, with 6 bases between. The germline CDR1 and CDR2 sequences are LGHNA and YNFKEQ. The CDR3 extends over 13 amino acids. CDR3 sequence (DNA): TGTGCCAGCAGCCCTCCCCTGAACACTGAAGCTTTCTTT. Protein sequence: CASSPPLNTEAFF.

The gene calls are TRBV5-6 and TRBJ2-7, with D uncertain. The CDR3 has 13 residues. Germline V gene lookup returns CDR1 SGHDT and CDR2 YYEEEE. V was shortened by 0 bases and J by 2 bases, with 6 bases between the two germline ends. This chain's CDR3 is CASSLVVAYEQYF. The CDR3 region has the DNA TGTGCCAGCAGCTTGGTAGTGGCCTACGAGCAGTACTTC. Complete variable domain (other parts from reference TRBV5-6 and TRBJ2-7): DAGVTQSPTHLIKTRGQQVTLRCSPKSGHDTVSWYQQALGQGPQFIFQYYEEEERQRGNFPDRFSGHQFPNYSSELNVNALLLGDSALYLCASSLVVAYEQYFGPGTRLTVT.

This chain connects TRBV28 to TRBJ1-1, with TRBD1 identical over 11 bases. The CDR3 extends over 14 amino acids. In germline, CDR1 is MDHEN, CDR2 SYDVKM. With 2 bases clipped from V and 10 bases from J, the junction kept 6 bases outside the gene matches. CDR3 region: CASSLGTGGTGAFF. The CDR3 region has the DNA TGTGCCAGCAGTTTAGGGACAGGGGGGACCGGAGCTTTCTTT.

The chain has TRBV5-6 and TRBJ2-2, with D possibly matching TRBD1 (5 bases). Germline V gene data show CDR1 as SGHDT and CDR2 as YYEEEE. V gave up 3 bases and J gave up 9 bases, with 15 bases separating them. CDR3 length equals 14 residues. Here the CDR3 reads CASSSPTASRELFF. The CDR3 nucleotides are TGTGCCAGCAGCTCCCCGACAGCCTCAAGGGAGCTGTTTTTT.

This chain joins TRBV10-3 and TRBJ2-7, with TRBD1 matching over 7 bases. Germline assignment: CDR1 ENHRY and CDR2 SYGVKD. The CDR3 length is 15 residues. Trimming removed 0 bases from V and 5 bases from J; junction bases left unmatched: 7. The CDR3 nucleotides are TGTGCCATCAGTGAGTCTGCAGGGGGTATCAACGAGCAGTACTTC. Amino acid sequence: CAISESAGGINEQYF.

The rearrangement links TRBV30 to TRBJ2-5; D is perhaps TRBD1 (6 bases). This CDR3 spans 12 amino acids. Between the trimmed V and J ends, which lost 5 bases and 4 bases, there was a span of 11 bases. Germline-derived CDR1 and CDR2 are GTSNPN and SVGIG (reference sequence). CDR3 DNA: TGTGCCTGGGGAGACAGGCCAGAGACCCAGTACTTC. This codes for CAWGDRPETQYF.

As regards this clone: Other DNA variants within this sample encode the same CDR3. This CDR3 is CASSFRYGSRQGGYTF. The DNA of the CDR3 is TGTGCCAGCAGTTTTAGGTATGGGAGTCGGCAAGGTGGCTACACCTTC. This chain connects TRBV28 to TRBJ1-2; D not resolved. Trimming pared 3 bases from V and 7 bases from J, leaving 21 bases between. CDR1 MDHEN and CDR2 SYDVKM come from the germline V gene. The CDR3 has 16 residues.

The chain links TRBV5-1 to TRBJ1-1, with unresolved D. Trimming removed 4 bases at V and 1 base at J, with 17 bases between. CDR1 is SGHRS and CDR2 is YFSETQ in the germline V gene. This CDR3 is 16 amino acids long. CDR3 residues: CASSQATPPGNTEAFF. In DNA form, the CDR3 reads TGCGCCAGCAGCCAGGCCACCCCTCCAGGGAACACTGAAGCTTTCTTT.

The chain combines TRBV10-2 with TRBJ2-5; D gene uncertain. This CDR3 is built from 13 residues. V lost 8 bases and J 0 bases, leaving 10 bases between the germline ends. Germline CDR1 WSHSY, CDR2 SAAADI. The CDR3 nucleotides are TGCGCCAGCCGGTTTGCAAACCAAGAGACCCAGTACTTC. As protein: CASRFANQETQYF.

The chain uses TRBV4-1 and TRBJ2-7; 9 positions agree with TRBD1. J lost 2 bases, V lost 3 bases, and 11 bases had no gene match. The germline CDR1 and CDR2 sequences are MGHRA and YSYEKL. There are 17 residues in the CDR3. The CDR3 loop is CASSHIPRDRVTYEQYF. CDR3 nucleotides: TGCGCCAGCAGCCACATACCTCGGGACAGGGTAACCTACGAGCAGTACTTC.

Turning to this clone: The junction and the germline gene differ at one end; a read error may be behind it. Within the sample, other DNA sequences also encode this same CDR3. The chain is built from TRBV6-4 and TRBJ1-6; D may be TRBD1 (5 bases). Germline assignment: CDR1 MRHNA and CDR2 SNTAGT. The CDR3 length is 15 residues. The CDR3 sequence is CASSEDSSYNSPLHF. For the CDR3, the DNA is TGTGCCAGCAGTGAAGACAGCTCCTATAATTCCCCCCTCCACTTT.

The chain links TRBV7-3 to TRBJ2-7; 9 bases fit TRBD2. This CDR3 has 16 residues. V lost 5 bases to trimming and J lost 2 bases; unmatched junction nucleotides: 10. Per germline, CDR1 SGHTA and CDR2 FQGTGA. CDR3: CASSRGSGGPTYEQYF. As DNA, the CDR3 is TGTGCCAGCAGCCGCGGTAGCGGGGGCCCCACCTACGAGCAGTACTTC.

J is TRBJ2-1 and V is TRBV28; D is uncertain. Trimming took 0 bases from V and 0 from J, leaving 6 bases between them. Germline V CDR1 and CDR2: MDHEN, SYDVKM. The CDR3 loop spans 15 amino acids. The CDR3 bases are TGTGCCAGCAGTTTATGGCCAGGCTCCTACAATGAGCAGTTCTTC. This translates into CASSLWPGSYNEQFF.

This chain connects TRBV6-5 to TRBJ2-7; 8 nucleotides align to TRBD1. J lost 6 bases, V lost 6 bases, and 10 bases had no gene match. Germline V gives CDR1 MNHEY, CDR2 SVGAGI. The CDR3 sequence is 14 residues long. This CDR3 reads CASRKTGVGGEQYF. In DNA form, the CDR3 reads TGTGCCAGCAGGAAGACAGGGGTTGGAGGCGAGCAGTACTTC.